The 22 T cell receptor beta chains given below trace back to one sample, sequenced in a study of cytomegalovirus exposure and HLA in healthy donors. PCR employed 60 Vbeta and 13 Jbeta primers. The repertoire was sequenced with immunoSEQ multiplex PCR; TCRdb's copy has only in-frame clones and lacks some. The sample carries roughly 100,000 clones, about 71% recorded once. Source material: PBMCs. Every receptor here comes from a boy younger than 18 in good health and CMV-seronegative.

This clone came up a few times. The chain couples TRBV6-5 to TRBJ2-7; 7 bases align to TRBD2. Looked up from germline, CDR1 is MNHEY and CDR2 is SVGAGI. Unmatched junction bases numbered 5, after V lost 5 bases and J lost 1 base. CDR3 length: 14 residues. CDR3 coding DNA: TGTGCCAGCAGTCCCCTGCGGGGGTCCTACGAGCAGTACTTC. Amino acid sequence: CASSPLRGSYEQYF.

The chain links TRBV30 to TRBJ1-1; D is unresolved. The CDR3 consists of 14 residues. Trimming cost V 1 base and J 4 bases, with 13 bases left between them. Germline V CDR1 and CDR2: GTSNPN, SVGIG (reference sequence). CDR3 sequence: CAWSGEFWATEAFF. The CDR3 DNA sequence: TGTGCCTGGAGTGGGGAGTTCTGGGCCACTGAAGCTTTCTTT.

This clone showed up just a few times. J is TRBJ2-3 and V is TRBV4-3, with TRBD2 matching over 9 bases. The CDR3 is made up of 16 amino acids. CDR1 and CDR2 (germline): LGHNA, YSLEER. After removal of 0 bases from V and 6 bases from J, the junction contained 7 bases not matched to a gene. The CDR3 loop is CASSQEHGGGADTQYF. The CDR3 DNA follows: TGCGCCAGCAGCCAAGAGCACGGCGGGGGGGCGGATACGCAGTATTTT.

The chain couples TRBV27 to TRBJ2-3, with D perhaps matching TRBD2 (6 bases). Germline V lookup: CDR1 MNHEY, CDR2 SMNVEV (reference sequence). V lost 11 bases and J lost 5, with 20 bases in between. The CDR3 loop spans 14 amino acids. DNA of the CDR3: TGTGCCGCCTCCCAAGCGGAGGGCCGAGATACGCAGTATTTT. This gives the protein CAASQAEGRDTQYF.

The V and J genes are TRBV28 and TRBJ1-1; TRBD1 agrees at 9 bases. CDR1 MDHEN and CDR2 SYDVKM come from the germline V gene. J lost 8 bases, V lost 5 bases, and 3 bases had no gene match. This CDR3 spans 12 amino acids. CDR3 region: CASSLTGGEAFF. CDR3 sequence (DNA): TGTGCCAGCAGTCTTACAGGGGGCGAAGCTTTCTTT.

This clone was seen a few times. The rearrangement links TRBV6-5 to TRBJ2-2; 8 bases map to TRBD1. Trimming cost V 2 bases and J 4 bases; bases outside gene matches: 0. Per germline, CDR1 MNHEY and CDR2 SVGAGI. The CDR3 sequence is 14 residues long. The CDR3 is CASSYTGGTGELFF. The CDR3 DNA sequence: TGTGCCAGCAGTTACACAGGGGGCACCGGGGAGCTGTTTTTT.

This clone was seen a handful of times. This rearrangement joins TRBV19 to TRBJ1-5; D gene unclear. Germline V gene lookup returns CDR1 LNHDA and CDR2 SQIVND (reference sequence). V was trimmed by 6 bases and J by 0 bases, leaving 12 bases between them. This CDR3 region has 15 residues. The CDR3 bases are TGTGCCAGTAGCAGCGGACCGGGTAGCAATCAGCCCCAGCATTTT. It encodes CASSSGPGSNQPQHF. The variable domain in full, with the rest retrieved from reference TRBV19 and TRBJ1-5, is DGGITQSPKYLFRKEGQNVTLSCEQNLNHDAMYWYRQDPGQGLRLIYYSQIVNDFQKGDIAEGYSVSREKKESFPLTVTSAQKNPTAFYLCASSSGPGSNQPQHFGDGTRLSIL.

The chain employs TRBV10-3 and TRBJ2-1; 7 bases are a match to TRBD2. J was trimmed by 10 bases and V by 7 bases; bases with no gene match: 4. CDR1 is ENHRY and CDR2 is SYGVKD in the germline V gene. This CDR3 spans 11 amino acids. The CDR3 sequence is CAITSGGEQFF. The CDR3 nucleotides read TGTGCCATCACTAGCGGAGGGGAGCAGTTCTTC.

This chain links TRBV28 with TRBJ2-5, with TRBD2 matching over 14 bases. The trim removed 3 bases at V and 4 bases at J, leaving 7 bases unmatched. Germline assignment: CDR1 MDHEN and CDR2 SYDVKM. The CDR3 loop spans 17 amino acids. DNA of the CDR3: TGTGCCAGCAGTTTCATGGGGACTAGCGGGAGTAGAGAGACCCAGTACTTC. Its protein product is CASSFMGTSGSRETQYF.

V is TRBV7-6 and J is TRBJ1-2; 7 bases align to TRBD1. V gave up 5 bases and J gave up 6 bases; unmatched junction bases: 3. CDR3 length: 12 residues. Germline CDR1 is SGHVS and CDR2 is FNYEAQ. DNA for the CDR3: TGTGCCAGCAGCGAGACAGGGAATGGCTACACCTTC. This codes for CASSETGNGYTF.

J is TRBJ2-7 and V is TRBV6-6; D is possibly TRBD1 (6 bases). Germline CDR1 is MNHNY and CDR2 is SVGAGI (reference sequence). The CDR3 totals 12 residues. V shed 8 bases and J shed 3 bases, with 11 bases lying between them. The CDR3 protein is CASGQGFYEQYF. DNA for the CDR3: TGTGCCAGCGGCCAGGGGTTCTACGAGCAGTACTTC.

This clone turned up a few times. The chain links TRBV7-8 to TRBJ1-5; D is possibly TRBD1 (5 bases). V was cut by 1 base and J by 3 bases, with 10 bases left in between. The CDR3 is made up of 15 amino acids. The germline gives CDR1 SGHVS, CDR2 FQNEAQ. The CDR3 nucleotides read TGTGCCAGCAGCTTAGGTTTAGGGGTCAATCAGCCCCAGCATTTT. It translates to CASSLGLGVNQPQHF.

This clone was seen more than once but under ten times. The chain combines TRBV19 with TRBJ1-5; 8 nucleotides line up with TRBD1. The CDR3 runs to 14 residues. Germline V gene data show CDR1 as LNHDA and CDR2 as SQIVND (reference sequence). Trimming at V came to 6 bases and at J to 6 bases, leaving 7 bases not matched to a gene. The CDR3 protein is CASRPQGAGQPQHF. CDR3 DNA: TGTGCCAGTAGACCGCAGGGGGCTGGTCAGCCCCAGCATTTT.

The chain has TRBV30 and TRBJ2-7; TRBD1 matches 11 bases. Germline V lookup: CDR1 GTSNPN, CDR2 SVGIG (reference sequence). The CDR3 totals 14 residues. The V segment lost 5 bases and the J segment 7 bases; nucleotides outside the gene matches: 10. This CDR3 reads CAWGSGQGAWEQYF. The CDR3 bases are TGTGCCTGGGGGTCTGGACAGGGGGCGTGGGAGCAGTACTTC.

The V gene is TRBV28, the J gene TRBJ2-7, with D perhaps matching TRBD1 (6 bases). This CDR3 spans 13 amino acids. The V gene's germline CDR1 is MDHEN and CDR2 SYDVKM. V was clipped by 5 bases and J by 4 bases, with 12 bases between them. In nucleotides, the CDR3 is TGTGCCAGCAGTGAGGGGACAAGTTACGAGCAGTACTTC. It codes for CASSEGTSYEQYF.

The V and J genes are TRBV5-1 and TRBJ1-2; D gene ambiguous. CDR1 is SGHRS and CDR2 is YFSETQ in the germline V gene. The CDR3 extends over 13 amino acids. The V end lost 4 bases, the J end lost 4 bases, and 11 bases lay between the germline ends. In nucleotides, the CDR3 is TGCGCCAGCAGCCCCGCAGCGGGCTATGGCTACACCTTC. It codes for CASSPAAGYGYTF.

The chain is built from TRBV5-1 and TRBJ2-2; no clear D gene. CDR3 length: 16 amino acids. Trimming removed 5 bases at V and 8 bases at J, with 22 bases between. Germline assignment: CDR1 SGHRS and CDR2 YFSETQ. The CDR3 spells CASSPTLVRRVGELFF. CDR3 sequence (DNA): TGCGCCAGCAGTCCCACCTTAGTCCGGAGAGTGGGGGAGCTGTTTTTT.

This clone was found once. The rearrangement uses TRBV5-4 and TRBJ1-1; perhaps TRBD1 as D (5 bases). V was shortened by 4 bases and J by 1 base, with 11 bases between the two germline ends. CDR1 is SGHNT and CDR2 is YYREEE in the germline V gene (reference sequence). This CDR3 contains 14 residues. CDR3 sequence: CASSLPQGNTEAFF. The CDR3, as DNA: TGTGCCAGCAGCCTCCCCCAGGGGAACACTGAAGCTTTCTTT.

This chain connects TRBV14 to TRBJ1-3; D is undetermined. The germline gives CDR1 SGHDN, CDR2 FVKESK. The CDR3 has 15 amino acids. V was pared by 3 bases and J by 2 bases, with 11 bases between. The CDR3 sequence: CASSHLAGTGNTIYF. Written as DNA, the CDR3 is TGTGCCAGCAGCCACCTAGCGGGAACTGGAAACACCATATATTTT. The variable domain in full, with the rest retrieved from reference TRBV14 and TRBJ1-3, is EAGVTQFPSHSVIEKGQTVTLRCDPISGHDNLYWYRRVMGKEIKFLLHFVKESKQDESGMPNNRFLAERTGGTYSTLKVQPAELEDSGVYFCASSHLAGTGNTIYFGEGSWLTVV.

This rearrangement joins TRBV30 to TRBJ1-2; TRBD1 is a possible D gene (6 bases). Trimming took off 0 bases at V and 8 bases at J, with 16 bases between the two ends. The CDR3 totals 14 residues. Germline V gene lookup returns CDR1 GTSNPN and CDR2 SVGIG (reference sequence). CDR3 nucleotides: TGTGCCTGGAGTGTACTAGGGGGGGCTAGAGGCTACACCTTC. Its translation: CAWSVLGGARGYTF. The full variable domain, rest sourced from reference TRBV30 and TRBJ1-2, is SQTIHQWPATLVQPVGSPLSLECTVEGTSNPNLYWYRQAAGRGLQLLFYSVGIGQISSEVPQNLSASRPQDRQFILSSKKLLLSDSGFYLCAWSVLGGARGYTFGSGTRLTVV.

V and J are TRBV6-1 and TRBJ2-5; a weak D match, TRBD1 (5 bases). V lost 1 base and J lost 4, with 10 bases in between. Germline assignment: CDR1 MNHNS and CDR2 SASEGT. CDR3 length equals 14 residues. The CDR3 region is CASSEGGSLETQYF. CDR3 DNA: TGTGCCAGCAGTGAAGGGGGCAGTCTAGAGACCCAGTACTTC.

The CDR3 sequence: CSVRREFGSYEQYF. The DNA for the CDR3 is TGCAGCGTTAGGCGGGAGTTTGGATCCTACGAGCAGTACTTC. V and J are TRBV29-1 and TRBJ2-7; 7 bases align to TRBD2. The CDR3 runs 14 residues. The trim removed 5 bases at V and 1 base at J, leaving 8 bases unmatched. In germline, CDR1 is SQVTM, CDR2 ANQGSEA.